This T cell receptor beta chain was captured in a study of blood T cell repertoires in COVID-19. Study background: The United States, Italy and Spain provided the acute and convalescent COVID-19 samples. Nucleic acid was either cDNA or gDNA, and it came from T cells, B-cell-depleted T cells, or PBMCs.

The V gene's germline CDR1 is LGHDT and CDR2 YNNKEL (reference sequence). The CDR3 spans 15 residues. The J segment lost 5 bases and the V segment lost 1 base, leaving 7 bases of the junction unmatched. Original handling: Amplified reference gene primers provided the basis for estimating nucleated cell counts. Profiling relied on immunoSEQ multiplex PCR, and the TCRdb table lists in-frame clones only, not all of them. Clone size and the V and J calls come from that table; the DNA yielded D and trimming. The top ten hold roughly 8.2% of the sample, which has approximately 220,000 clones, around four fifths seen once.

Sequencing was carried out using peripheral blood. The J gene is TRBJ1-2, the V gene TRBV3-1 (or the pseudogene TRBV3-2); TRBD1 aligns across 7 bases. The receptor comes from a woman in her fifties or sixties with acute or convalescent COVID-19. The CDR3 loop reads CASSQGQTGIYGYTF. CDR3 nucleotides: TGTGCCAGCAGCCAAGGGCAGACAGGGATTTATGGCTACACCTTC.